This T cell receptor beta chain was sequenced for a study of T cell repertoires in cytomegalovirus infection. The wider study: The authors used CMV epitopes that were HLA-C-restricted (recently identified) and HLA-B-restricted (well studied). Carrying CMV and the relevant HLA type showed in public TCR beta signatures.

The table lists this clonotype with a few counts. Antigen specificity is unknown. TCRdb re-derived calls from the reads in MiXCR, one entry per CDR3 protein. The data contain approximately 1,000,000 distinct CDR3 sequences, about a third of them singletons. Study results and limitations: Based on cumulative public TCR beta family frequency, carriers of CMV plus the relevant HLA were identified. HLA-C-restricted TCR beta clonotypes specific for CMV led the ex vivo response.

The receptor was isolated from a human donor in good health (CMV status not recorded). Some clones in this sample may be carry-over from other donors' samples. Sequencing used cultured CD8+ T cells from PBMCs, obtained from culture after CMV antigen stimulation.

CDR3 protein: CSVEAHRGGNTEAFF. The CDR3 DNA is TGCAGCGTTGAAGCCCACAGGGGCGGGAACACTGAAGCTTTCTTT. The J gene is TRBJ1-1, the V gene TRBV29-1; the match to TRBD1 covers 7 bases. The CDR3 consists of 15 residues. CDR1 is SQVTM and CDR2 is ANQGSEA in the germline V gene. The V segment lost 1 base and the J segment 1 base; nucleotides outside the gene matches: 6. Variable domain in full (rest from reference TRBV29-1 and TRBJ1-1): SAVISQKPSRDICQRGTSLTIQCQVDSQVTMMFWYRQQPGQSLTLIATANQGSEATYESGFVIDKFPISRPNLTFSTLTVSNMSPEDSSIYLCSVEAHRGGNTEAFFGQGTRLTVV.